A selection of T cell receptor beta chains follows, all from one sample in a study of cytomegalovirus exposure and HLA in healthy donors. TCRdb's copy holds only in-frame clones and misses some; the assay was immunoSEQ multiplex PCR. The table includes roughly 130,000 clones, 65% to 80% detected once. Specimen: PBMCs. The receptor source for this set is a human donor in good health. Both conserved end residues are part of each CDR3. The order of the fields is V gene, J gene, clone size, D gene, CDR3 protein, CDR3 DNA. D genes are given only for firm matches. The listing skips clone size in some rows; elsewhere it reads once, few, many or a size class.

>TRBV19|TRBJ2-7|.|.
CASSMGGAGYEQYF
TGTGCCAGTAGTATGGGGGGGGCCGGGTACGAGCAGTACTTC
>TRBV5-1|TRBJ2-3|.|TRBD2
CASSSGLVADTQYF
TGCGCCAGCAGCTCGGGACTAGTGGCAGATACGCAGTATTTT
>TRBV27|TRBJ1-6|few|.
CASSLLDGASPLHF
TGTGCCAGCAGTTTATTGGATGGGGCATCACCCCTCCACTTT
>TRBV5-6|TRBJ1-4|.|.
CASSLASFGQDEKLFF
TGTGCCAGCAGCTTGGCCTCTTTCGGTCAGGATGAAAAACTGTTTTTT
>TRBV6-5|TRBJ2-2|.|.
CASRSGVGTGELFF
TGTGCCAGCAGATCAGGGGTTGGCACCGGGGAGCTGTTTTTT
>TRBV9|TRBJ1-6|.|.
CASSDELEDNSPLHF
TGTGCCAGCAGCGACGAATTAGAAGATAATTCACCCCTCCACTTT
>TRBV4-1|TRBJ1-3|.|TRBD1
CASSSRQGADGNTIYF
TGCGCCAGCAGCTCACGACAGGGGGCGGATGGAAACACCATATATTTT
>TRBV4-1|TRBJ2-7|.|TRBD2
CASSQDLGLVREQYF
TGCGCCAGCAGCCAAGACCTAGGACTAGTCCGCGAGCAGTACTTC
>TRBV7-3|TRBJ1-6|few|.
CASSSGGNSPLHF
TGTGCCAGCAGCTCGGGCGGGAATTCACCCCTCCACTTT
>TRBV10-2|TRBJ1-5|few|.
CASRGYGRGNQPQHF
TGCGCCAGCAGGGGTTATGGCAGGGGCAATCAGCCCCAGCATTTT
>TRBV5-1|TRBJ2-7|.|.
CASSYRQRPPPQYF
TGCGCCAGCAGTTACAGACAGCGTCCCCCTCCGCAGTACTTC
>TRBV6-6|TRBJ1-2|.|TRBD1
CASSYSVEGARGYTF
TGTGCCAGCAGTTACTCTGTCGAGGGGGCGCGGGGCTACACCTTC
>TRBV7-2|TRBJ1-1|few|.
CASSFSGQNTEAFF
TGTGCCAGCAGCTTTTCGGGACAAAACACTGAAGCTTTCTTT
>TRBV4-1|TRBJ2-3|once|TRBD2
CASSQDPDAIGTSGTDTQYF
TGCGCCAGCAGCCAAGATCCGGACGCCATAGGGACTAGCGGCACAGATACGCAGTATTTT
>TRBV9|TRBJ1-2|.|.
CASSVDQGSDYGYTF
TGTGCCAGCAGCGTAGATCAGGGTTCAGACTATGGCTACACCTTC
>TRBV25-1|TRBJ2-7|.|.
CASSETGSPTYEQYF
TGTGCCAGCAGTGAAACAGGGAGTCCAACCTACGAGCAGTACTTC
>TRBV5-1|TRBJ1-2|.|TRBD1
CASSLGTGGHYGYTF
TGCGCCAGCAGCCTCGGGACAGGGGGCCACTATGGCTACACCTTC
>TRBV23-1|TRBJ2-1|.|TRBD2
CASSFQGTLAGLYNEQFF
TGCGCCAGCAGTTTTCAGGGAACACTAGCGGGGTTATACAATGAGCAGTTCTTC
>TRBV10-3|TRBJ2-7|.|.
CAISRDTLSSYEQYF
TGTGCCATCAGCCGGGACACCCTGAGCTCCTACGAGCAGTACTTC
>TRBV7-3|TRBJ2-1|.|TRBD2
CASSSHSGGAGNEQFF
TGTGCCAGCAGCTCTCATAGCGGGGGGGCCGGCAATGAGCAGTTCTTC
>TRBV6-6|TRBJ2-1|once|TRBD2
CASRESGGRYNEQFF
TGTGCCAGCAGGGAAAGCGGGGGGCGGTACAATGAGCAGTTCTTC
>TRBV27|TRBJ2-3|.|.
CASSLGPVPTDTQYF
TGTGCCAGCAGTTTGGGCCCCGTCCCCACAGATACGCAGTATTTT